This T cell receptor beta chain was sequenced in a study of blood T cell repertoires in COVID-19. Data came from immunoSEQ multiplex PCR; TCRdb stores just in-frame clones and leaves some out. The table shows some 300,000 clones, with less than 90% occurring only once. The germline gives CDR1 KGHSH, CDR2 LQKENI. CDR3 length: 16 amino acids. The junction had 6 bases not matched to a gene; V was cut back by 0 bases and J by 2 bases. Sequenced input: peripheral blood. The chain couples TRBV18 to TRBJ2-7; 8 bases line up with TRBD1. The clonotype originates from a woman between 65 and 79 years old with COVID-19, enrolled during active disease. Here the CDR3 reads CASSPPGQGAPYEQYF. The CDR3 DNA is TGTGCCAGCTCACCACCGGGGCAGGGGGCCCCCTACGAGCAGTACTTC.